This is a list of T cell receptor beta chains from one sample in a study of shared clonotypes between healthy human individuals. Measured with immunoSEQ multiplex PCR; TCRdb has only the in-frame clones, and not every one. The repertoire holds roughly 1,000,000 clones, with about four fifths as singletons. The sequenced sample consisted of memory CD4+ T cells from PBMCs. The receptors stem from a man younger than 30 in good health. Some clones in this sample may be carry-over from other donors' samples. The CDR3 runs from the conserved cysteine through the conserved F or W. A D gene is named only where the DNA matches it firmly.

j_gene | d_gene | v_gene | CDR3aa
TRBJ2-3 | - | TRBV7-2 | CASSFQGPQVQYF
TRBJ1-2 | - | TRBV6-5 | CASSRTLSAYGYTF
TRBJ1-1 | - | TRBV2 | CASGRDTEAFF
TRBJ2-7 | - | TRBV28 | CASSLQSGISYEQYF
TRBJ1-5 | - | TRBV19 | CASSAGHSYRNQPQHF
TRBJ1-5 | - | TRBV7-9 | CASSLSDGSNQPQHF
TRBJ2-7 | TRBD2 | TRBV7-2 | CASSTHPPSGGMEYEQYF
TRBJ1-5 | - | TRBV2 | CASNRDTNQPQHF
TRBJ1-1 | - | TRBV29-1 | CSVHLNTEAFF
TRBJ2-1 | TRBD2 | TRBV30 | CAWNGGEQFF
TRBJ1-5 | TRBD1 | TRBV18 | CASSQGTAGNQPQHF
TRBJ1-3 | TRBD1 | TRBV5-4 | CASSLAGQGAPGNTIYF
TRBJ1-2 | - | TRBV5-6 | CASSLDGVYTF
TRBJ2-5 | - | TRBV2 | CASSEIVGFQETQYF
TRBJ2-3 | - | TRBV18 | CASSLNRGQGDTQYF
TRBJ2-7 | - | TRBV5-1 | CASSSNTGTPYEQYF